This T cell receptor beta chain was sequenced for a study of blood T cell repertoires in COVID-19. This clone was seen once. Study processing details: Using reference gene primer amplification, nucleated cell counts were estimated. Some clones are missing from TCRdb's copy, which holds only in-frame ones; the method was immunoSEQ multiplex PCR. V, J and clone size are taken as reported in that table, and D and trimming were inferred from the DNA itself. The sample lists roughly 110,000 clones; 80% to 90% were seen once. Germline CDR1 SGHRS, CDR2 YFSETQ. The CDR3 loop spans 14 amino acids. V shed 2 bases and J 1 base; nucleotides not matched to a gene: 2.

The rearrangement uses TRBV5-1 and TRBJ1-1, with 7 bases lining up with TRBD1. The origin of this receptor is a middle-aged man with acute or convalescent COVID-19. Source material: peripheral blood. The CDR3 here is CASSLRQGNTEAFF. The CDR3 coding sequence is TGCGCCAGCAGCTTACGACAGGGGAACACTGAAGCTTTCTTT.